This T cell receptor beta chain derives from a study of identical twins. Broader study findings: With abundant cord blood beta clonotypes, insertions were fewer; memory repertoires showed no such pattern.

Germline loops: CDR1 DFQATT, CDR2 SNEGSKA (reference sequence). V lost 5 bases and J lost 2, with 8 bases in between. The CDR3 is 12 amino acids. This clonotype was found a few times. The target antigen is unknown. Each CDR3 protein is one row after TCRdb ran MiXCR on the 5' RACE reads. The data hold some 690,000 distinct CDR3 sequences, with 21% observed a single time. There were only healthy Caucasians among the donors. This sample was also put to use in a study of T cells expressing NK-cell markers. From that study: Sorted CD3+CD56+NKG2C+, CD3+CD56+NKG2C- and CD3+CD56-NKG2C+ T-cell subsets were beta-chain profiled.

The material sequenced was PBMCs. This clonotype was sampled from a woman aged 18-30 years in good health. The chain combines TRBV20-1 with TRBJ2-3; D remains ambiguous. In DNA, the CDR3 is TGCAGTGCTCCTACCCACACAGATACGCAGTATTTT. Translating it yields CSAPTHTDTQYF.